Below, 6 T cell receptor beta chains from the same sample are listed, as sequenced in a study of T cells in localized non-small cell lung cancer. Clones were read by immunoSEQ multiplex PCR, and TCRdb kept only the in-frame ones, dropping some. The table records 45,000 or so clones, roughly nine tenths of them present only once. The source was PBMCs, collected before any cancer treatment. The receptors were gathered from a man aged 35 to 69 with stage II lung adenocarcinoma.

V is TRBV19 and J is TRBJ1-3; 8 bases match TRBD1. CDR1 is LNHDA, CDR2 SQIVND, per germline (reference sequence). CDR3 length: 16 amino acids. V gave up 5 bases and J gave up 2 bases; unmatched junction bases: 8. The CDR3 here is CASSLRTGIAGNTIYF. CDR3 sequence (DNA): TGTGCCAGTAGTCTTAGGACAGGGATTGCTGGAAACACCATATATTTT. The full variable domain, rest sourced from reference TRBV19 and TRBJ1-3, is DGGITQSPKYLFRKEGQNVTLSCEQNLNHDAMYWYRQDPGQGLRLIYYSQIVNDFQKGDIAEGYSVSREKKESFPLTVTSAQKNPTAFYLCASSLRTGIAGNTIYFGEGSWLTVV.

The gene calls are TRBV18 and TRBJ1-4; no definite D call. The V gene lost 3 bases and the J gene lost 0 bases, with 8 bases spanning the gap. The CDR3 consists of 15 residues. The V gene's germline CDR1 is KGHSH and CDR2 LQKENI. DNA of the CDR3: TGTGCCAGCTCACCGGCAGGTGCAACTAATGAAAAACTGTTTTTT. Translation: CASSPAGATNEKLFF.

V usage is TRBV5-5 and J usage is TRBJ1-1; D unclear. This CDR3 is built from 14 residues. Germline V gives CDR1 SGHKS, CDR2 YYEKEE (reference sequence). Trimming cost V 4 bases and J 8 bases, with 18 bases left between them. The CDR3: CASSQDTNRREAFF. The CDR3 nucleotides are TGTGCCAGCAGCCAAGACACTAACCGACGGGAAGCTTTCTTT.

The rearrangement joins TRBV5-1 to TRBJ1-2; D remains unclear. The germline V and J ends were trimmed by 2 bases and 2 bases, with 7 bases remaining between them. Germline CDR1 reads SGHRS; CDR2 reads YFSETQ. CDR3 length: 13 residues. The CDR3 protein is CASSFNGNYGYTF. As DNA, the CDR3 is TGCGCCAGCAGCTTTAACGGAAACTATGGCTACACCTTC. Based on the CDR3 plus reference TRBV5-1 and TRBJ1-2, the full variable domain is KAGVTQTPRYLIKTRGQQVTLSCSPISGHRSVSWYQQTPGQGLQFLFEYFSETQRNKGNFPGRFSGRQFSNSRSEMNVSTLELGDSALYLCASSFNGNYGYTFGSGTRLTVV.

This rearrangement joins TRBV10-2 to TRBJ2-2; weak D call: TRBD1 (5 bases). Germline V gene data show CDR1 as WSHSY and CDR2 as SAAADI. The CDR3 sequence is 14 residues long. V was pared by 6 bases and J by 2 bases, with 10 bases between. CDR3 bases: TGCGCCAGCAGGGACACATTAAACACCGGGGAGCTGTTTTTT. Translating gives CASRDTLNTGELFF.

This clone showed up just once. The chain joins TRBV4-1 to TRBJ2-7, with D maybe TRBD2 (6 bases). Germline V gives CDR1 MGHRA, CDR2 YSYEKL. There are 15 residues in the CDR3. V lost 0 bases, J lost 7 bases, and 16 bases lay in between. The CDR3 reads CASSQDQGREREQYV. DNA of the CDR3: TGCGCCAGCAGCCAAGATCAGGGCCGGGAGAGGGAGCAGTACGTC.